Below are 28 T cell receptor beta chains sequenced from a single sample in a study of identical twins. From the 5' RACE reads, TCRdb called clonotypes with MiXCR, one entry per CDR3 protein. The sample records 200,000 to 250,000 distinct CDR3 sequences, 6.5% to 8.5% being singletons. These data were also filed under a second study, of yellow fever vaccine responses in identical twins.

The specimen sequenced was memory (CD45RO+) T cells sorted from blood. These receptors were obtained from a woman younger than 35 in good health.

This clonotype has a count of ten or more. The rearrangement joins TRBV3-1 to TRBJ2-7, with 8 bases aligning to TRBD2. The CDR3 consists of 15 residues. After removal of 6 bases from V and 5 bases from J, the junction contained 12 bases not matched to a gene. Per the germline V gene, CDR1 is LGHDT and CDR2 is YNNKEL (reference sequence). The CDR3 reads CASSSGLALSNEQYF. CDR3 bases: TGTGCCAGCAGTTCTGGACTAGCTCTTTCCAACGAGCAGTACTTC.

This clonotype was detected many times. V is TRBV20-1 and J is TRBJ2-1; the D is unclear. The V gene lost 5 bases and the J gene lost 0 bases, with 14 bases spanning the gap. The CDR3 sequence is 15 residues long. Germline V CDR1 and CDR2: DFQATT, SNEGSKA (reference sequence). CDR3 region: CSAETTVSSYNEQFF. In nucleotides, the CDR3 is TGCAGTGCTGAAACTACAGTAAGCTCCTACAATGAGCAGTTCTTC.

This clonotype turned up a few times. This chain connects TRBV5-1 to TRBJ1-1; 8 positions agree with TRBD1. This CDR3 has 15 amino acids. The germline V gene has CDR1 SGHRS and CDR2 YFSETQ. The V and J ends lost 4 bases and 1 base, in that order; junction bases with no gene match: 6. The CDR3 protein is CASSQRTGRNTEAFF. The CDR3 DNA reads as TGCGCCAGCAGCCAGAGGACAGGGAGGAACACTGAAGCTTTCTTT.

This clonotype has a handful of counts. This sequence joins TRBV28 and TRBJ2-5; D may be TRBD1 (7 bases). Trimming took 1 base from V and 3 from J, leaving 21 bases between them. The CDR3 loop spans 18 amino acids. Germline CDR1 MDHEN, CDR2 SYDVKM. CDR3 region: CASSLSHPGQGEEETQYF. CDR3 bases: TGTGCCAGCAGTTTATCTCACCCAGGTCAGGGGGAGGAAGAGACCCAGTACTTC.

This clonotype came up many times. The chain has TRBV6-4 and TRBJ2-1; D gene unclear. V was shortened by 2 bases and J by 5 bases, with 7 bases between the two germline ends. Germline V gene data show CDR1 as MRHNA and CDR2 as SNTAGT. The CDR3 runs to 13 residues. CDR3 region: CASSDRANNEQFF. Written as DNA, the CDR3 is TGTGCCAGCAGTGACCGGGCTAACAATGAGCAGTTCTTC.

This clonotype occurred many times. The chain employs TRBV6-5 and TRBJ2-7; D is unclear. The CDR3 covers 11 residues. Trimming removed 0 bases from V and 7 bases from J, with 4 bases in between. CDR1 and CDR2 from the germline V gene are MNHEY and SVGAGI. CDR3 DNA sequence: TGTGCCAGCAGTTACTCGCAAGAGCAGTACTTC. It codes for CASSYSQEQYF.

In its sample, this clonotype was seen a few times. The V and J genes are TRBV4-1 and TRBJ2-1; TRBD2 agrees at 11 bases. Unmatched junction bases numbered 4, after V lost 1 base and J lost 5 bases. Germline V gene lookup returns CDR1 MGHRA and CDR2 YSYEKL. This CDR3 contains 16 residues. The CDR3 bases are TGCGCCAGCAGCCAAGCTCCTAGCGGGGGGAACAATGAGCAGTTCTTC. Translating gives CASSQAPSGGNNEQFF.

This clonotype was counted ten times or more. This rearrangement joins TRBV5-1 to TRBJ2-7; the D is unclear. The CDR3 runs to 14 residues. The germline gives CDR1 SGHRS, CDR2 YFSETQ. Between the trimmed V and J ends, which lost 2 bases and 3 bases, there was a span of 12 bases. CDR3 protein: CASSFRPGNYEQYF. CDR3 bases: TGCGCCAGCAGCTTCCGACCGGGTAACTACGAGCAGTACTTC. Full variable domain (remainder filled in from reference TRBV5-1 and TRBJ2-7): KAGVTQTPRYLIKTRGQQVTLSCSPISGHRSVSWYQQTPGQGLQFLFEYFSETQRNKGNFPGRFSGRQFSNSRSEMNVSTLELGDSALYLCASSFRPGNYEQYFGPGTRLTVT.

The table lists this clonotype with many counts. The rearrangement joins TRBV27 to TRBJ2-1; 12 bases line up with TRBD2. The CDR3 spans 19 residues. V lost 4 bases to trimming and J lost 4 bases; unmatched junction nucleotides: 14. From germline, CDR1 is MNHEY and CDR2 SMNVEV (reference sequence). The CDR3, as DNA: TGTGCCAGCAGTTCGTCGACTAGCGGGAGCATCTTGGGGTACAATGAGCAGTTCTTC. Protein: CASSSSTSGSILGYNEQFF.

The chain couples TRBV24-1 to TRBJ1-1, with a weak D call TRBD1 (6 bases). The CDR3 contains 14 residues. The V gene's germline CDR1 is KGHDR and CDR2 SFDVKD. V was shortened by 7 bases and J by 3 bases, with 14 bases between the two germline ends. CDR3 bases: TGTGCCACCAGCCAGGGCGGGGGCCACACTGAAGCTTTCTTT. Protein product: CATSQGGGHTEAFF.

A few counts support this clonotype. This sequence joins TRBV12-3 or TRBV12-4 and TRBJ2-3, with 7 nucleotides matching TRBD2. V shed 9 bases, J shed 4 bases, and the junction held 10 bases outside the gene matches. This CDR3 is built from 14 residues. The chain's CDR3 is CASIIGGVADTQYF. CDR3 nucleotides: TGTGCCAGTATAATTGGGGGGGTCGCAGATACGCAGTATTTT.

The chain joins TRBV11-2 to TRBJ1-3, with D perhaps TRBD1 (6 bases). Germline V gives CDR1 SGHAT, CDR2 FQNNGV. The CDR3 spans 15 residues. The V end was cut by 5 bases, the J end by 0 bases, with 11 bases between. The CDR3 nucleotides read TGTGCCAGCAGCCATTCGACAGGCTCTGGAAACACCATATATTTT. This translates into CASSHSTGSGNTIYF.

This clonotype has just a few counts. The V gene is TRBV5-1, the J gene TRBJ2-2; 7 nucleotides match TRBD1. In germline, CDR1 is SGHRS, CDR2 YFSETQ. The CDR3 spans 16 residues. V gave up 5 bases and J gave up 1 base; unmatched junction bases: 8. This chain's CDR3 is CASSLIPGGNTGELFF. The CDR3 DNA reads TGCGCCAGCAGTCTTATACCAGGGGGGAACACCGGGGAGCTGTTTTTT.

This clonotype was observed a few times. This chain uses TRBV4-3 with TRBJ2-7; 11 bases map to TRBD2. Germline CDR1 LGHNA, CDR2 YSLEER. This CDR3 is built from 15 residues. After removal of 4 bases from V and 2 bases from J, the junction contained 4 bases not matched to a gene. CDR3 protein: CASSPKGLAAYEQYF. The CDR3 nucleotides are TGCGCCAGCAGCCCGAAGGGACTAGCGGCCTACGAGCAGTACTTC.

A few counts support this clonotype. J is TRBJ2-5 and V is TRBV15, with TRBD2 matching 16 bases. V lost 5 bases and J lost 6; bases outside the gene matches: 9. The CDR3 spans 17 residues. Germline V lookup: CDR1 LNHNV, CDR2 YYDKDF (reference sequence). CDR3 amino acids: CATSLGTSGGAMKTQYF. CDR3 bases: TGTGCCACCAGCCTAGGGACTAGCGGGGGGGCCATGAAGACCCAGTACTTC.

V usage is TRBV20-1 and J usage is TRBJ1-1, with D maybe TRBD1 (5 bases). Germline values: CDR1 DFQATT, CDR2 SNEGSKA (reference sequence). V was clipped by 5 bases and J by 5 bases, with 9 bases between them. The CDR3 loop spans 11 amino acids. CDR3 DNA: TGCAGTGCTGGGGCGGAGACTGAAGCTTTCTTT. Translating gives CSAGAETEAFF.

The chain combines TRBV21-1 with TRBJ2-6; whether TRBD1, the table's D call, matches the DNA was not checked. TRBV21-1 is classified as a pseudogene. The CDR3 covers 19 residues. The CDR3 bases are TGTGCCAGCAGCGTTACAGGGACAGGAGAAAGCTCTGGGGCCAACGTCCTGACTTTC. Its protein is CASSVTGTGESSGANVLTF.

V and J are TRBV6-1 and TRBJ2-5; D tentatively fits TRBD1 or TRBD2 (5 bases each). Germline assignment: CDR1 MNHNS and CDR2 SASEGT. The CDR3 length is 15 residues. Trimming took off 2 bases at V and 5 bases at J, with 15 bases between the two ends. CDR3 residues: CASSESGRRTETQYF. As DNA, the CDR3 is TGTGCCAGCAGTGAATCGGGGCGGAGGACGGAGACCCAGTACTTC.

This clonotype was counted ten times or more. The gene calls are TRBV7-9 and TRBJ2-7, with TRBD2 as a possible D gene (6 bases). Per germline, CDR1 SEHNR and CDR2 FQNEAQ (reference sequence). Trimming took off 0 bases at V and 3 bases at J, with 9 bases between the two ends. This CDR3 contains 14 residues. The CDR3 loop is CASSLAGLGYEQYF. DNA for the CDR3: TGTGCCAGCAGCTTAGCGGGACTTGGCTACGAGCAGTACTTC.

This chain's CDR3 is CSAPRDGTDLREQYF. Written as DNA, the CDR3 is TGCAGTGCTCCCAGAGATGGGACAGACCTACGAGAGCAGTACTTC. The rearrangement joins TRBV20-1 to TRBJ2-7; TRBD1 aligns across 7 bases. CDR3 size: 15 residues. Germline V CDR1 and CDR2: DFQATT, SNEGSKA (reference sequence). With V trimmed by 5 bases and J by 7 bases, 17 bases remained unmatched.

The chain combines TRBV20-1 with TRBJ2-7; tentative D call: TRBD2 (5 bases). V was cut by 0 bases and J by 2 bases, with 14 bases left in between. There are 15 residues in the CDR3. From germline, CDR1 is DFQATT and CDR2 SNEGSKA (reference sequence). This CDR3 is CSARDLKGRAYEQYF. CDR3 coding DNA: TGCAGTGCTAGAGATCTGAAAGGGAGAGCCTACGAGCAGTACTTC.

There are many counts of this clonotype. V usage is TRBV12-3 or TRBV12-4 and J usage is TRBJ2-7, with D maybe TRBD2 (5 bases). The CDR3 sequence is 14 residues long. Trimming took 7 bases from V and 0 from J, leaving 13 bases between them. CDR3 in DNA: TGTGCCAGCACCACCACTAGTGTCTCCTACGAGCAGTACTTC. Residues: CASTTTSVSYEQYF.

This clonotype occurred a few times. The chain employs TRBV5-1 and TRBJ2-3, with 10 bases fitting TRBD1. Germline CDR1 is SGHRS and CDR2 is YFSETQ. The CDR3 runs to 16 residues. V shed 4 bases and J 3 bases; nucleotides not matched to a gene: 8. CDR3 sequence: CASSPGDRGGTDTQYF. The CDR3 bases are TGCGCCAGCAGCCCAGGGGACAGGGGAGGAACAGATACGCAGTATTTT.

This clonotype occurred many times. The chain carries TRBV6-1 and TRBJ2-7; no reliable D call. The germline V and J ends were trimmed by 6 bases and 4 bases, with 19 bases remaining between them. This CDR3 has 15 amino acids. CDR1 is MNHNS and CDR2 is SASEGT in the germline V gene. The CDR3 DNA reads TGTGCCAGCAGCCGAATCCAGACTGTGGTTTACGAGCAGTACTTC. Protein product: CASSRIQTVVYEQYF.

V and J are TRBV18 and TRBJ2-7; D unresolved. The CDR3 is 14 amino acids. V lost 0 bases and J lost 4, with 10 bases in between. The germline V gene encodes CDR1 KGHSH and CDR2 LQKENI. In DNA form, the CDR3 reads TGTGCCAGCTCACCACCGACACTCTATTACGAGCAGTACTTC. This codes for CASSPPTLYYEQYF.

This clonotype has just a few counts. This chain joins TRBV20-1 and TRBJ2-4; the D gene could be TRBD1 or TRBD2 (5 bases each). V gave up 6 bases and J gave up 6 bases, with 15 bases separating them. The CDR3 is 13 residues long. In germline, CDR1 is DFQATT, CDR2 SNEGSKA (reference sequence). The CDR3: CSATDPGPNIQYF. CDR3 bases: TGCAGTGCGACCGACCCGGGACCAAACATTCAGTACTTC.

The chain couples TRBV7-9 to TRBJ2-3; D is unresolved. The CDR3 consists of 15 residues. Germline CDR1 and CDR2: SEHNR and FQNEAQ (reference sequence). V was pared by 3 bases and J by 0 bases, with 10 bases between. The CDR3 DNA reads as TGTGCCAGCAGCTTCCCCCTCCCGAGCACAGATACGCAGTATTTT. Its translation: CASSFPLPSTDTQYF. The full variable domain, rest sourced from reference TRBV7-9 and TRBJ2-3, is DTGVSQNPRHKITKRGQNVTFRCDPISEHNRLYWYRQTLGQGPEFLTYFQNEAQLEKSRLLSDRFSAERPKGSFSTLEIQRTEQGDSAMYLCASSFPLPSTDTQYFGPGTRLTVL.

V usage is TRBV18 and J usage is TRBJ1-1; perhaps TRBD1 as D (5 bases). The CDR3 sequence is 15 residues long. Trimming removed 1 base at V and 3 bases at J, with 12 bases between. Germline assignment: CDR1 KGHSH and CDR2 LQKENI. The CDR3 nucleotides are TGTGCCAGCTCACCACTATGGGGGTCCGACACTGAAGCTTTCTTT. This codes for CASSPLWGSDTEAFF.